This T cell receptor (beta chain) derives from a study of beta chain features in type 1 diabetes (dated by TCRdb to the late 2010s). General notes on the study: No differences in mean age, gender distribution, total cell number or subset yield were found between patients and healthy donors. A total of approximately 100 million sorted cells were examined across all samples, and the number of cells per subset was strongly correlated with RNA yield. In the study, TCRB repertoires of sorted circulating CD4+ T cell subsets from recently diagnosed type 1 diabetes patients were compared with those of matched healthy donors. Whereas all 30 or so donors provided naive and central memory subsets, regulatory and stem cell-like memory subsets were isolated from just 8 patients and roughly eight healthy donors.

Overall study outcomes, separate from this receptor: Patients with type 1 diabetes made fewer insertions and deleted more nucleotides at VDJ recombination sites, implying thymic rearrangement abnormalities. HLA sub-analyses involved small numbers of individuals, so any influence of HLA type on TCRB rearrangement remained unresolved. PCR might favor shorter templates, but patient and control samples were amplified and corrected together, so any skew would affect both groups equally. A moderate but significant shortening of TCRB CDR3 length was observed in type 1 diabetes patients in all four CD4+ subsets. Because cDNA was sequenced instead of genomic DNA, activated cells with high expression could be over-represented, although the groups did not differ in activation or CD3 levels. The naive, central memory and regulatory TCRB repertoires appeared to resemble one another more closely among patients than among healthy donors.

A single peripheral blood draw of about 116 mL on average was collected from each donor into heparinised tubes. Using a panel that included CD45RO, CCR7, CD25, CD127, CD95 and CD27, naive, central memory, regulatory and stem cell-like memory CD4+ T cells were sorted on a BD FACSAria II. Every sorted population had a purity above 95%. Right away, PBMCs were isolated by Lymphoprep density gradient centrifugation and were stained directly, with no culture step. To minimize batch effects, samples were stained and sorted in pairs, one healthy donor with one patient per experiment. CDR1 and CDR2 were assigned from the germline V gene as SNHLY and FYNNEI. Relative to germline, V is missing 10 bases and J is missing 0 bases, with 8 bases of the junction outside any gene match. Including the terminal cysteine and phenylalanine, the CDR3 comprises 16 residues. Just CDR3 DNA is preserved here, 48 bases in frame from base 1.

Details on this clone: The antigen it binds to is not known. No qualities accompany the bases; no much larger clone lies one base away.

All of the isolated RNA was reverse transcribed with the High Capacity cDNA Reverse Transcription Kit, so expressed TCRB transcripts were sequenced. Naive, central memory and regulatory T cell samples underwent deep immunoSEQ sequencing, averaging roughly 3.4 million total reads per sample. Sorted cells were lysed in RLT buffer, and RNA was extracted using DNase-treated RNeasy Micro or Mini kits according to cell number. Each cell subset was processed separately to prevent cross-contamination, with patient and healthy donor samples processed together. The immunoSEQ multiplex PCR was used to amplify TCRB sequences from cDNA, yielding 87-bp fragments that span the CDR3 region. Sequencing of the amplicons was performed on the Illumina HiSeq platform. The authors' analysis ran thus. Synthetic template baselines were used to correct PCR bias computationally, reads within Hamming distance 2 were collapsed, and singletons that could not be merged were discarded. Reads were aligned to IMGT to assign V, D and J genes, CDR3 length, and insertions or deletions at six rearrangement sites. Within each subset, clonotype counts were normalized to sorted cell number, and only after that were true diversity and Gini coefficients computed with the tcR R package. The overlap coefficient, calculated on TCRB nucleotide sequences, was used to quantify repertoire sharing. Out-of-frame TCRB sequences from naive cells were analyzed to stand in for the pre-selection repertoire. TCRdb stores this immuneACCESS table with in-frame sequences only. Part of the clones is absent; in the studies checked, under half of the shortfall reflects unresolved V genes, and no reason is known for the rest. For V, J and clone size, that table is used; D and trimming come from the DNA. For this sample there are around 260,000 clones; about a fifth appear just once. About 0.028% of the sample lies in the top ten.

The specimen was naive CD4+ T cells from blood. The cell subset or site label, as the study defines it: true naive CD4+ T cells. The chain employs TRBV2 and TRBJ2-6; 8 bases in the junction line up with TRBD1. The clonotype comes from a woman in her forties with type 1 diabetes. Here the CDR3 is given as CAIPTGAYSGANVLTF. The bases read TGTGCCATTCCGACAGGGGCCTACTCTGGGGCCAACGTCCTGACTTTC.